This TCR beta chain originates from a study of T cells in Graves' hyperthyroidism and ophthalmopathy. The germline V gene has CDR1 MNHEY and CDR2 SVGEGT. The V gene end was trimmed by 5 bases and the J gene end by 0 bases; junction bases not matched to a gene: 6. This CDR3 is 17 amino acids long. Stable Graves' hyperthyroidism meant no ophthalmopathy progression within 18 months. This clonotype was counted only a few times. Its antigen is as yet unknown. General study findings and limits: Ophthalmopathy was identified by the model a median about 6.4 months ahead of onset.

Amplified TCR beta CDR3 regions derived from RNA transcripts. The study used the HTBI primer set for a first-round RT-PCR of the TCR CDR3. In TCRdb, the multiplex PCR reads were re-called with MiXCR into one record per CDR3 protein. The data contain approximately 500,000 distinct CDR3 sequences, about half of them seen just once; the ten biggest clones take up about 8.3%. This sequence joins TRBV6-2 or TRBV6-3 and TRBJ1-5, with 11 bases that match TRBD1. The material sequenced was peripheral blood or thyroid tissue (not recorded which). The source of this sequence is a woman between 18 and 30 years old with Graves' hyperthyroidism. The CDR3 reads CASSRTGGASSNQPQHF. Here the CDR3 DNA reads TGTGCCAGCAGTCGGACAGGGGGCGCTTCTAGCAATCAGCCCCAGCATTTT.